This T cell receptor beta chain appears in the sequencing data of a study of cytomegalovirus exposure and HLA in healthy donors. Vbeta (60) and Jbeta (13) primers were used in the PCR. Using immunoSEQ multiplex PCR, the repertoire was profiled, and TCRdb retains in-frame clones only, with some absent. The sample yields some 96,000 clones, about 80% seen once. Sequencing was performed on PBMCs. This TCR was recovered from a middle-aged man in good health and CMV-seronegative.

The CDR3 region is CASSQDYARGEVPQHF. As DNA, the CDR3 is TGTGCCAGCAGCCAAGATTACGCCAGGGGCGAGGTGCCCCAGCATTTT. The chain joins TRBV4-2 to TRBJ1-5, with a tentative D call TRBD1 (6 bases). The CDR3 is 16 residues long. Trimming shortened V by 0 bases and J by 9 bases, and 18 bases separated the two germline ends. Germline values: CDR1 LGHNA, CDR2 YNFKEQ.